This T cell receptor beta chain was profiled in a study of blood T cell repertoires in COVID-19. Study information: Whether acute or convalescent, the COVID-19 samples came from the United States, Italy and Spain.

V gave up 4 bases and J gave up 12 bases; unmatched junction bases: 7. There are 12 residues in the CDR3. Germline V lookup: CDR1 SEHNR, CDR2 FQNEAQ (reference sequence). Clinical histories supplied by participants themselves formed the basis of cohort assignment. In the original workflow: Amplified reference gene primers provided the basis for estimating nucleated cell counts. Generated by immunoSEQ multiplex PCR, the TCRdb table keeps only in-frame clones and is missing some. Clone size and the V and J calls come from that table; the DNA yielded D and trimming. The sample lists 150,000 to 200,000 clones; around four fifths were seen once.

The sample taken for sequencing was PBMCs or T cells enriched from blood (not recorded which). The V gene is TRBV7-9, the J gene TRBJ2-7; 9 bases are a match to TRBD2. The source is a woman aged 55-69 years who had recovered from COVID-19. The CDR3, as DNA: TGTGCCAGCAGCTCCAGCGGGGGGAGCACGTACTTC. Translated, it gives CASSSSGGSTYF. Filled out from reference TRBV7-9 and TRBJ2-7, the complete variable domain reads DTGVSQNPRHKITKRGQNVTFRCDPISEHNRLYWYRQTLGQGPEFLTYFQNEAQLEKSRLLSDRFSAERPKGSFSTLEIQRTEQGDSAMYLCASSSSGGSTYFGPGTRLTVT.